This T cell receptor (beta chain) was sequenced during a study of cytomegalovirus exposure and HLA in healthy donors. Whole-study findings and limits: A few CMV-associated chains were confirmed in vitro to be specific for CMV antigens.

PCR employed 60 Vbeta and 13 Jbeta primers. Sequencing used immunoSEQ multiplex PCR; TCRdb keeps in-frame clones, though not all of them. In the table there are some 45,000 clones, 87% of which are singletons. The CDR3 is 13 amino acids. V gave up 8 bases and J gave up 3 bases, with 15 bases separating them. Germline assignment: CDR1 SGHNT and CDR2 YYREEE (reference sequence). As regards this clone: The antigen is undetermined.

The sample comprised PBMCs. The receptor was isolated from a woman between 40 and 55 years old in good health and CMV-seropositive. The gene calls are TRBV5-4 and TRBJ2-7; tentatively, D is TRBD1 (6 bases). The CDR3 DNA reads TGTGCCAGTCGTCCAGGGGAAGGCTACGAGCAGTACTTC. Encoded protein: CASRPGEGYEQYF.